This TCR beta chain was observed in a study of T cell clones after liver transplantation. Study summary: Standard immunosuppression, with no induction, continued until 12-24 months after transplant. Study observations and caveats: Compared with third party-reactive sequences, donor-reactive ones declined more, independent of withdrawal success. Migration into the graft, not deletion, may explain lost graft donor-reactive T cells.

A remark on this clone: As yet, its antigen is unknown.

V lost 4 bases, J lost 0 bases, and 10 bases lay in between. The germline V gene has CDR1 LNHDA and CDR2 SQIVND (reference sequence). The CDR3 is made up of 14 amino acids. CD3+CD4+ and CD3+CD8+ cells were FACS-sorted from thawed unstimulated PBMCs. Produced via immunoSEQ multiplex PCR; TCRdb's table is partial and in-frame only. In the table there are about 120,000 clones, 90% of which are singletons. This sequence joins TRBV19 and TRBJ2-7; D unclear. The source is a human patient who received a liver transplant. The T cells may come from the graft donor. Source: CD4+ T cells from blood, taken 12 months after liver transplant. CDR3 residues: CASSKAQNSYEQYF. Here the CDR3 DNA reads TGTGCCAGTAGTAAGGCCCAGAACTCCTACGAGCAGTACTTC.